Listed here are 6 T cell receptor beta chains from one sample, sequenced in a study of immune evolution from preneoplasia to lung adenocarcinoma. This table comes from immunoSEQ multiplex PCR, and its TCRdb copy is limited to in-frame clones, with some not included. Altogether around 10,000 clones are present, about three quarters being singletons, with the ten largest covering 4.5% to 5%. Sequenced sample: FFPE minimally invasive lung adenocarcinoma tissue. The receptors were gathered from a person aged 65-85 years with lung adenocarcinoma. Some clones in this sample may be carry-over from other donors' samples.

The CDR3 region has the DNA TGTGCCAGCAGGACGTTGCCCGATAGCAATCAGCCCCAGCATTTT. Its translation is CASRTLPDSNQPQHF. This chain connects TRBV28 to TRBJ1-5; D call uncertain. The V end lost 6 bases, the J end lost 0 bases, and 12 bases lay between the germline ends. The CDR3 has 15 amino acids. Germline V gene data show CDR1 as MDHEN and CDR2 as SYDVKM. The complete variable domain, with remaining parts taken from reference TRBV28 and TRBJ1-5, reads DVKVTQSSRYLVKRTGEKVFLECVQDMDHENMFWYRQDPGLGLRLIYFSYDVKMKEKGDIPEGYSVSREKKERFSLILESASTNQTSMYLCASRTLPDSNQPQHFGDGTRLSIL.

V gene TRBV29-1 combines with J gene TRBJ2-5, with 7 bases matching TRBD2. The germline CDR1 and CDR2 sequences are SQVTM and ANQGSEA. The V segment lost 1 base and the J segment 4 bases; nucleotides outside the gene matches: 3. The CDR3 runs 13 residues. The CDR3 sequence: CSVEGPGGETQYF. CDR3 DNA sequence: TGCAGCGTTGAAGGGCCGGGAGGAGAGACCCAGTACTTC.

This clone was recorded once. This rearrangement joins TRBV18 to TRBJ1-4; D remains ambiguous. Trimming cost V 1 base and J 8 bases, with 14 bases left between them. There are 15 residues in the CDR3. Germline CDR1 and CDR2: KGHSH and LQKENI. CDR3 in amino acids: CASSPRTDTGEKLFF. DNA for the CDR3: TGTGCCAGCTCACCACGTACAGACACGGGGGAAAAACTGTTTTTT.

The rearrangement joins TRBV29-1 to TRBJ1-2, with a tentative D call TRBD1 (6 bases). Germline V gene data show CDR1 as SQVTM and CDR2 as ANQGSEA. The CDR3 sequence is 14 residues long. V was pared by 7 bases and J by 3 bases, with 18 bases between. CDR3 in DNA: TGCAGCGCCCCGACTGGGGGCGCGCACTATGGCTACACCTTC. It specifies CSAPTGGAHYGYTF.

This clone was recorded a few times. The chain is built from TRBV27 and TRBJ2-7, with D maybe TRBD1 (5 bases). Germline V gene lookup returns CDR1 MNHEY and CDR2 SMNVEV (reference sequence). The CDR3 sequence is 15 residues long. The V end was cut by 2 bases, the J end by 2 bases, with 13 bases between. CDR3 sequence reads: CASSLGAGLAYEQYF. CDR3 sequence (DNA): TGTGCCAGCAGTTTAGGTGCAGGGCTTGCCTACGAGCAGTACTTC.

The chain has TRBV19 and TRBJ1-4, with D maybe TRBD1 (5 bases). CDR3 size: 14 residues. The germline gives CDR1 LNHDA, CDR2 SQIVND (reference sequence). With 3 bases removed from V and 5 bases from J, the gap between germline ends came to 10 bases. CDR3 loop: CASSIRQKNEKLFF. The CDR3 coding sequence is TGTGCCAGTAGTATCCGACAGAAAAATGAAAAACTGTTTTTT. Full variable domain (rest looked up from reference TRBV19 and TRBJ1-4): DGGITQSPKYLFRKEGQNVTLSCEQNLNHDAMYWYRQDPGQGLRLIYYSQIVNDFQKGDIAEGYSVSREKKESFPLTVTSAQKNPTAFYLCASSIRQKNEKLFFGSGTQLSVL.